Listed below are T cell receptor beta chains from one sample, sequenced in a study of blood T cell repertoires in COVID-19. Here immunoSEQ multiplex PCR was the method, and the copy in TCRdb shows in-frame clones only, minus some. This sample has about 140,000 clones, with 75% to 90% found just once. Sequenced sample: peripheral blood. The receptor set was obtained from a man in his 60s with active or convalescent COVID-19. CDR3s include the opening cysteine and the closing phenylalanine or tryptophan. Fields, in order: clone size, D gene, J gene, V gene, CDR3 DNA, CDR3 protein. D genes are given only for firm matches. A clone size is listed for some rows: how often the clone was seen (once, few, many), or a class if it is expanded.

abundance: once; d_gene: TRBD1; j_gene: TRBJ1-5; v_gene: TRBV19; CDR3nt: TGTGCCAGTAGACGGGACAGGCTCAATCAGCCCCAGCATTTT; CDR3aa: CASRRDRLNQPQHF
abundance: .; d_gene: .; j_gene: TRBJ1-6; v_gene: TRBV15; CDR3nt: TGTGCCACCAGCAGAGACAGGGCGGGGAATTCACCCCTCCACTTT; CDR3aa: CATSRDRAGNSPLHF
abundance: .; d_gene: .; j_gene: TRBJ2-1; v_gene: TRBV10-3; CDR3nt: TGTGCCATCAGTGAGTCGAAACTATCCTACAATGAGCAGTTCTTC; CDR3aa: CAISESKLSYNEQFF
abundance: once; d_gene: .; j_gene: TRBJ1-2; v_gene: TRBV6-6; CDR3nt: TGTGCCAGCCTTTGGCGGGACCCCTATGGCTACACCTTC; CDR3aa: CASLWRDPYGYTF
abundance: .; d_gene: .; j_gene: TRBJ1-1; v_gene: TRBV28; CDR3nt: TGTGCCAGCACCCTAGATGGTGGAGTCAACACTGAAGCTTTCTTT; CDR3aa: CASTLDGGVNTEAFF
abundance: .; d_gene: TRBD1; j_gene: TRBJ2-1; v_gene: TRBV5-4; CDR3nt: TGTGCCAGCAGGTCGACAGGGGGAGCCTTATACAATGAGCAGTTCTTC; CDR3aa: CASRSTGGALYNEQFF
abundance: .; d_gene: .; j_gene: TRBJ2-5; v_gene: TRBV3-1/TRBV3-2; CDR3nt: TGTGCCAGCAGCCGCACTAGGGAGACCCAGTACTTC; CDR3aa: CASSRTRETQYF
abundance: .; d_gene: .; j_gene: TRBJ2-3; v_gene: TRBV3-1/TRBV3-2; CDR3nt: TGTGCCAGCAGCCAAGAGTCGGTCGATACGCAGTATTTT; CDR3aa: CASSQESVDTQYF
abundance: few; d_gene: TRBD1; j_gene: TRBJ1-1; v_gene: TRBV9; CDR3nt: TGTGCCAGCAGCGTGGGACAGAATGATGAAGCTTTCTTT; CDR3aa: CASSVGQNDEAFF
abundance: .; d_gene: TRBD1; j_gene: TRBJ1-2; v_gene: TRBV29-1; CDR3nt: TGCAGCGTTGAAGATTTTTTAGGACAGGGGGATGTCTATGGCTACACCTTC; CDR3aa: CSVEDFLGQGDVYGYTF
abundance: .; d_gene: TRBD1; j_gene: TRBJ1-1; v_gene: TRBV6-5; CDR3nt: TGTGCCAGCAGTTACGACAGGGCGGTGAACACTGAAGCTTTCTTT; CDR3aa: CASSYDRAVNTEAFF
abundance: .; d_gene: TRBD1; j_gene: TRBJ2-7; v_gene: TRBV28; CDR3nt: TGTGCCAGCAGTTACAACAGGGGCTACGAGCAGTACTTC; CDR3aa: CASSYNRGYEQYF
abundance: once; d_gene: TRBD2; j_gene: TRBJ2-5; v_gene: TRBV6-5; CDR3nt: TGTGCCAGCAGGACTAGCGGGAGGAGGGAGACCCAGTACTTC; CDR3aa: CASRTSGRRETQYF
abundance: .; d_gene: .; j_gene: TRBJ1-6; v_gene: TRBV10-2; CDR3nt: TGCGCCAGCAGCTCCACTGAACTCTATAATTCACCCCTCCACTTT; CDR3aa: CASSSTELYNSPLHF
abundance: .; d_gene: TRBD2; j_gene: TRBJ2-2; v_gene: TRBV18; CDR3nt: TGTGCCAGCTCACCACCGGGACAGCTAGCGGGAGGGCGCACCGGGGAGCTGTTTTTT; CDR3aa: CASSPPGQLAGGRTGELFF
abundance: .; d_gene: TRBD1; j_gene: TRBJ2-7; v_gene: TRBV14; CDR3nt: TGTGCCAGCAGCCAAGAGGTGTCGTTGGGACAGCTGCACTTC; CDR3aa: CASSQEVSLGQLHF
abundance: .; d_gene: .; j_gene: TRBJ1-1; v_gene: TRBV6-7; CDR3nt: TGTGCCAGCAGTTACTCTGGACAGACCATGAACACTGAAGCTTTCTTT; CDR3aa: CASSYSGQTMNTEAFF
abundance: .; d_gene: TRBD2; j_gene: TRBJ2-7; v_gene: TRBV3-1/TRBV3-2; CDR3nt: TGTGCCAGCAGCCAAGTGGGAGGGATCTTTTACGAGCAGTACTTC; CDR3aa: CASSQVGGIFYEQYF
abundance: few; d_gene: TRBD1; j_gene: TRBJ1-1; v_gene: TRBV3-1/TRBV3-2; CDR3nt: TGTGCCAGCAGCCACCTTAGGACAGGGAACACTGAAGCTTTCTTT; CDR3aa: CASSHLRTGNTEAFF
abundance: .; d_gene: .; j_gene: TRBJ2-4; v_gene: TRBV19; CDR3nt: TGTGCCAGTAGTATTCGGGGAGACTCGAGCATTCAGTACTTC; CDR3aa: CASSIRGDSSIQYF
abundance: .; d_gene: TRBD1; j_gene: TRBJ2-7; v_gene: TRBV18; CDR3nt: TGTGCCAGCTCACCGGGACAGGGTCAGCACGAGCAGTACTTC; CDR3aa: CASSPGQGQHEQYF
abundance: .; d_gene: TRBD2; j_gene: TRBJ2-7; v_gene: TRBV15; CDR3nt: TGTGCCACCAGCAGATCGCCTACCGGCGGGAGCTACGAGCAGTACTTC; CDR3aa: CATSRSPTGGSYEQYF
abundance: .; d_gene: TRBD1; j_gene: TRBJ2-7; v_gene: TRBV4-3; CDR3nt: TGCGCCAGCAGCCCAGGGACAGAGTTCTACGAGCAGTACTTC; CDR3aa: CASSPGTEFYEQYF
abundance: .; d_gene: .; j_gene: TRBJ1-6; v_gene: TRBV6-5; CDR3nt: TGTGCCAGCAGCTACAGGGAGGCTAATTCACCCCTCCACTTT; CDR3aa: CASSYREANSPLHF
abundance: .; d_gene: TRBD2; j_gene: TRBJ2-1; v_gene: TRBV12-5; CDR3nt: TGTGCTAGTGGTTTGGTACGCGGGAGGGCTACGAATGAGCAGTTCTTC; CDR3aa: CASGLVRGRATNEQFF
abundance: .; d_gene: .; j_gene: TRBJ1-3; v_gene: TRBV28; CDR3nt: TGTGCCAGCAGTCCGGCCGGGGTCTCCTCTGGAAACACCATATATTTT; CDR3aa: CASSPAGVSSGNTIYF
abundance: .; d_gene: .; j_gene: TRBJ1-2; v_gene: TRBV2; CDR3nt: TGTGCCAGCAGTGCTCGAGCGGGGGTTAACTATGGCTACACCTTC; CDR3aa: CASSARAGVNYGYTF
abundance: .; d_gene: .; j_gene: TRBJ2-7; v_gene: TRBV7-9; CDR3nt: TGTGCCAGCAGCTTGGAGGGACAGTCTTACGAGCAGTACTTC; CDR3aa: CASSLEGQSYEQYF
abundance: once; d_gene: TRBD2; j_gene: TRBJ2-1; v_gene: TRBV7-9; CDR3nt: TGTGCCAGCAGCTTGGCCGGGACTAGCGGGAGTCATGAGCAGTTCTTC; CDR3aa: CASSLAGTSGSHEQFF
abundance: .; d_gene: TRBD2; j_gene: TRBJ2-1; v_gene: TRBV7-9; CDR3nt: TGTGCCAGCAGCTTATGGGGGACTAGCGCCTCCAATGAGCAGTTCTTC; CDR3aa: CASSLWGTSASNEQFF
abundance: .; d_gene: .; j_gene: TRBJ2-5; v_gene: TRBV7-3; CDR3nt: TGTGCCAGCAGCCGGGGGTCTCAAGAGACCCAGTACTTC; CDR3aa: CASSRGSQETQYF
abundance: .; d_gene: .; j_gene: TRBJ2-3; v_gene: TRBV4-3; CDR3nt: TGCGCCAGCAGCCAAGATCTCGGGAGCTTTGCAGATACGCAGTATTTT; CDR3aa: CASSQDLGSFADTQYF
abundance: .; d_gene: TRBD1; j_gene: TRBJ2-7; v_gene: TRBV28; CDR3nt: TGTGCCAGCAGTTTAGGGCCCGGGACAGGGTTCATAGGAGCCTACGAGCAGTACTTC; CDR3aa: CASSLGPGTGFIGAYEQYF